This T cell receptor (beta chain) was recorded in a study of blood T cell repertoires in COVID-19. The CDR3 is made up of 13 amino acids. Germline lookup yields CDR1 SQVTM and CDR2 ANQGSEA. J lost 3 bases, V lost 4 bases, and 5 bases had no gene match. Data came from immunoSEQ multiplex PCR; TCRdb stores just in-frame clones and leaves some out. The table records approximately 130,000 clones, 83% of them present only once. V and J are TRBV29-1 and TRBJ2-7, with 8 positions matching TRBD1. The TCR originated in a man aged 25-40 years who had recovered from COVID-19. Sequencing was carried out using PBMCs or T cells enriched from blood (not recorded which). The CDR3 sequence: CSVAGQGDYEQYF. The CDR3 nucleotides read TGCAGCGTTGCAGGACAGGGAGACTACGAGCAGTACTTC.